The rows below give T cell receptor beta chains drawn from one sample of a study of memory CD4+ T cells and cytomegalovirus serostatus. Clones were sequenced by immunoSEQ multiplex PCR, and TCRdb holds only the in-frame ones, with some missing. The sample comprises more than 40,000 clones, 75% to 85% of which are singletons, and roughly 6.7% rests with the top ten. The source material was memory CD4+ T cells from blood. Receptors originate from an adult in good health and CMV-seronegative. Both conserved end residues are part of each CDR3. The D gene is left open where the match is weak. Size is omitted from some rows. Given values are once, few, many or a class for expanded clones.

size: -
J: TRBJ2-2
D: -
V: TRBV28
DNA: TGTGCCAGCAGTTCCCGGAGGGGCGCGGGGACCGGGGAGCTGTTTTTT
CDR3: CASSSRRGAGTGELFF

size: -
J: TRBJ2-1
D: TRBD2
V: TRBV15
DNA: TGTGCCACCAGCAGGGGAGCGGGAGGCGGAAATGAGCAGTTCTTC
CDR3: CATSRGAGGGNEQFF

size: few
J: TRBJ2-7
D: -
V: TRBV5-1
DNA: TGCGCCAGCAGCTTGGCTAGGTTCGACTACGAGCAGTACTTC
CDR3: CASSLARFDYEQYF

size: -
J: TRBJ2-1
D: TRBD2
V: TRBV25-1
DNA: TGTGCCAGCAGCACGACCTGGGTAAGGCGGGAGACGAACAATGAGCAGTTCTTC
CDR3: CASSTTWVRRETNNEQFF

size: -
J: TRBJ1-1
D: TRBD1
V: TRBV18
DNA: TGTGCCAGCTCACCATATCAGGGGGCGAACACTGAAGCTTTCTTT
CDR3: CASSPYQGANTEAFF

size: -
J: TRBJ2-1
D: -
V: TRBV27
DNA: TGTGCCACCCCACTAGTACGCTCTTACAATGAGCAGTTCTTC
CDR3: CATPLVRSYNEQFF

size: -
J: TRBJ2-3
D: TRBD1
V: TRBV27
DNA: TGTGCCAGCGGGACAGGGAACACAGATACGCAGTATTTT
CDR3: CASGTGNTDTQYF

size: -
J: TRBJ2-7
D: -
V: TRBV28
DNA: TGTGCCAGCAGTCGAACTAGCTATGAGCAGTACTTC
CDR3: CASSRTSYEQYF

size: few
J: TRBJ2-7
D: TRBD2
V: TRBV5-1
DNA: TGCGCCAGCAGCTTGGGGACTAGATACGAGCAGTACTTC
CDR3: CASSLGTRYEQYF

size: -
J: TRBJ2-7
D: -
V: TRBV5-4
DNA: TGTGCCAGCAGCTTGCCCTTCTCCTACGAGCAGTACTTC
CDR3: CASSLPFSYEQYF